Described below is a single T cell receptor (beta chain) sequence and its context. This sample is part of a study of blood T cell repertoires in COVID-19. The overall study: Acute-phase and convalescent COVID-19 samples originated in the United States, Italy and Spain. PBMCs, B-cell-depleted T cells, or T cells were the source of the cDNA or gDNA that made up the material.

In the original analysis: Reference gene primer amplification in the assay estimated nucleated cell counts. TCRdb keeps only in-frame clones here, not all; method: immunoSEQ multiplex PCR. V, J and clone size are those of that table, while D and trimming were read from the DNA. The repertoire holds about 210,000 clones, with 92% as singletons. Trimming removed 7 bases at V and 0 bases at J, with 6 bases between. Germline V gene data show CDR1 as SQVTM and CDR2 as ANQGSEA. This CDR3 has 11 amino acids. The sample taken for sequencing was peripheral blood. This clonotype was obtained from a man aged 30 to 45 with acute or convalescent COVID-19. The chain couples TRBV29-1 to TRBJ1-1; D is uncertain. The CDR3 here is CSGALNTEAFF. In DNA, the CDR3 is TGCAGCGGGGCCTTGAACACTGAAGCTTTCTTT.